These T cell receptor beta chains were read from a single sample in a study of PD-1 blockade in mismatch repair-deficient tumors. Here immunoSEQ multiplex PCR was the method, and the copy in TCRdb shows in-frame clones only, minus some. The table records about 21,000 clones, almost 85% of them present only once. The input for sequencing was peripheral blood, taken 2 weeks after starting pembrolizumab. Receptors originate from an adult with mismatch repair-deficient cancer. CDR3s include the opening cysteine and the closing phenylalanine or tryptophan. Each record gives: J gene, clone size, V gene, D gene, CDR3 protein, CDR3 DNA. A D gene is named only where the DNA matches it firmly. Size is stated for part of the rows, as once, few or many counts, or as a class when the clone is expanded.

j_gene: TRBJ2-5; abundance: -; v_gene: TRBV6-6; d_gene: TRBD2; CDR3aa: CASSPLAKRETQYF; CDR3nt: TGTGCCAGCAGCCCACTAGCGAAGCGGGAGACCCAGTACTTC
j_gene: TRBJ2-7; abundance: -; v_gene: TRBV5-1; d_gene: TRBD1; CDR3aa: CASSPGQGGYEQYF; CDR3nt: TGCGCCAGCAGCCCCGGACAGGGTGGCTACGAGCAGTACTTC
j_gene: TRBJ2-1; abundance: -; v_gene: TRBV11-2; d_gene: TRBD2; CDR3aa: CASRPLAAQYNEQFF; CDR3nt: TGTGCCAGCAGACCTCTAGCGGCACAATACAATGAGCAGTTCTTC
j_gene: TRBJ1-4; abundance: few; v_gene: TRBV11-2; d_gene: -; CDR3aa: CASSSEARTEKLFF; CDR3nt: TGTGCCAGCAGCTCAGAGGCTAGGACGGAAAAACTGTTTTTT
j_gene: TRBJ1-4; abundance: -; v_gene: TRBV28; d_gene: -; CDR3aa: CASSLAQGLPEKLFF; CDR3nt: TGTGCCAGCAGTTTAGCTCAGGGGTTACCCGAAAAACTGTTTTTT
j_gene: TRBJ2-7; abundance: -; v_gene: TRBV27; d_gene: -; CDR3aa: CASSLSGGRLYEQYF; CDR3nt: TGTGCCAGCAGTTTATCGGGGGGGCGCTTATACGAGCAGTACTTC
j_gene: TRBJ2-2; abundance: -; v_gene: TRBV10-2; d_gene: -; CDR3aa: CASSDTGLGGELFF; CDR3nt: TGCGCCAGCAGTGACACGGGGTTAGGGGGGGAGCTGTTTTTT
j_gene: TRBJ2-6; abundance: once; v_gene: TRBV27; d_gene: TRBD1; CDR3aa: CASSPLTGVSAGANVLTF; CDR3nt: TGTGCCAGCAGTCCGCTGACAGGGGTCTCTGCGGGGGCCAACGTCCTGACTTTC
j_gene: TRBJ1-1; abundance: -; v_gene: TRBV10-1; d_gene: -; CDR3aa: CASSEPASNTEAFF; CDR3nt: TGCGCCAGCAGTGAGCCCGCCTCGAACACTGAAGCTTTCTTT
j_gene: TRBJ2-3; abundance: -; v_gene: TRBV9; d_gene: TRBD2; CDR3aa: CASSVRTSLLTDTQYF; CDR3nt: TGTGCCAGCAGCGTACGGACTAGCCTCCTCACAGATACGCAGTATTTT
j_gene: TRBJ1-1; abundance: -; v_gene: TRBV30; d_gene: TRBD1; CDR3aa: CARTAGQGNTEAFF; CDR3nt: TGTGCCCGAACCGCGGGACAGGGAAACACTGAAGCTTTCTTT
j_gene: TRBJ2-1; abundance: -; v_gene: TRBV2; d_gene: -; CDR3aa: CASNRGLGGINNEQFF; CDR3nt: TGTGCCAGCAATAGGGGACTGGGGGGAATAAACAATGAGCAGTTCTTC
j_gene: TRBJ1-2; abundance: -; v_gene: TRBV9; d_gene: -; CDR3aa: CASSPWEGNYGYTF; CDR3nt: TGTGCCAGCAGCCCCTGGGAGGGAAACTATGGCTACACCTTC